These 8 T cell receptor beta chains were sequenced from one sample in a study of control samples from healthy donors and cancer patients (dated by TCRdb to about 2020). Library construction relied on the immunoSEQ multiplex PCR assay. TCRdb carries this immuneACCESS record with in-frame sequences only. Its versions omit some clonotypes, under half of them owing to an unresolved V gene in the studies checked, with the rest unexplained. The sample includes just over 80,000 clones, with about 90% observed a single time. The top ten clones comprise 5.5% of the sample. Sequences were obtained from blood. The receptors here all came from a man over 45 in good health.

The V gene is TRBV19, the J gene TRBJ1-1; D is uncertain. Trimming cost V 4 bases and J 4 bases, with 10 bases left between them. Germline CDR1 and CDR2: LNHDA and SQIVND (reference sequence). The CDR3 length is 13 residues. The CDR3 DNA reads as TGTGCCAGTAGTAAGCTAACGGGCACTGAAGCTTTCTTT. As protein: CASSKLTGTEAFF. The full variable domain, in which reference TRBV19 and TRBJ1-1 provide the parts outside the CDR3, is DGGITQSPKYLFRKEGQNVTLSCEQNLNHDAMYWYRQDPGQGLRLIYYSQIVNDFQKGDIAEGYSVSREKKESFPLTVTSAQKNPTAFYLCASSKLTGTEAFFGQGTRLTVV.

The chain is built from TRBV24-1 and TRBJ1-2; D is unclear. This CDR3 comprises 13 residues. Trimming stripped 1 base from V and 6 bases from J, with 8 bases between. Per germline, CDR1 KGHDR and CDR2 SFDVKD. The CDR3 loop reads CATSDLTLDGYTF. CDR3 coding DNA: TGTGCCACCAGTGATTTAACCCTTGATGGCTACACCTTC.

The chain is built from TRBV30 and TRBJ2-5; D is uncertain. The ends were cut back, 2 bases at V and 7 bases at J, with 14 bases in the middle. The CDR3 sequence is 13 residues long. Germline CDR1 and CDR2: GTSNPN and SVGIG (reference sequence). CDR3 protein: CAWSLGLKGTQYF. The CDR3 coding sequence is TGTGCCTGGAGTTTAGGGTTAAAGGGGACCCAGTACTTC.

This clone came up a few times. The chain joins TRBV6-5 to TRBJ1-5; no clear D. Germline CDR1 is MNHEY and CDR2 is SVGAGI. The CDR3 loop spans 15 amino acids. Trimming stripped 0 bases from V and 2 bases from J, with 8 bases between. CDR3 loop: CASSYSSGGNQPQHF. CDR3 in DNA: TGTGCCAGCAGTTACTCCAGCGGAGGCAATCAGCCCCAGCATTTT.

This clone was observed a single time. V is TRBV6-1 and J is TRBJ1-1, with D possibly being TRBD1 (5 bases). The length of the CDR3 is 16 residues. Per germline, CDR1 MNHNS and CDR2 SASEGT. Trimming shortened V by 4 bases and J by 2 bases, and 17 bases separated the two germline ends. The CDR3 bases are TGTGCCAGCAGTGCGGGATTTGGGACGGGAAACACTGAAGCTTTCTTT. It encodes CASSAGFGTGNTEAFF.

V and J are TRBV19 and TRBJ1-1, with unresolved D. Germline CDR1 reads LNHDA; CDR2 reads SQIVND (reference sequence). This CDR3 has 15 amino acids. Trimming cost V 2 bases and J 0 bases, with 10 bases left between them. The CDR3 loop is CASSINWQMNTEAFF. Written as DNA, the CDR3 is TGTGCCAGTAGTATAAATTGGCAGATGAACACTGAAGCTTTCTTT. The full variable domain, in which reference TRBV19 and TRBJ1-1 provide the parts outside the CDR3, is DGGITQSPKYLFRKEGQNVTLSCEQNLNHDAMYWYRQDPGQGLRLIYYSQIVNDFQKGDIAEGYSVSREKKESFPLTVTSAQKNPTAFYLCASSINWQMNTEAFFGQGTRLTVV.

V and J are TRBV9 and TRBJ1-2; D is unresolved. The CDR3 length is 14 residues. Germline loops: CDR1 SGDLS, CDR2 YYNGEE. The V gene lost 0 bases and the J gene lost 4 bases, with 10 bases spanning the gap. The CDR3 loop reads CASSVADGPYGYTF. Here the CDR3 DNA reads TGTGCCAGCAGCGTAGCTGACGGGCCCTATGGCTACACCTTC.

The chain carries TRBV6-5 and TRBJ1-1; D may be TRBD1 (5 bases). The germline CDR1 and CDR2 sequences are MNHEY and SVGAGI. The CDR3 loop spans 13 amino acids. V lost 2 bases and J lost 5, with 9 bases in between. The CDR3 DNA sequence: TGTGCCAGCAGTTACGCCCGGGGGACTGAAGCTTTCTTT. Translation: CASSYARGTEAFF.